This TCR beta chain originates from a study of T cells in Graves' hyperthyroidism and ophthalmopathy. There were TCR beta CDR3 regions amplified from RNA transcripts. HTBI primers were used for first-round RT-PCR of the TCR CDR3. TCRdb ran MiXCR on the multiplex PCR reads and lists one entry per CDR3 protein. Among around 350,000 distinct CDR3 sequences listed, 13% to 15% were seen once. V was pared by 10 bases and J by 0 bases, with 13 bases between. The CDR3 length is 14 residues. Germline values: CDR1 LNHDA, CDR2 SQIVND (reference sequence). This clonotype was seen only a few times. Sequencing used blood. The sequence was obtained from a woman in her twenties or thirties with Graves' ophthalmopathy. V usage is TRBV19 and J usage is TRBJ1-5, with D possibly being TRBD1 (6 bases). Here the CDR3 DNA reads TGTGCCACACAGGGCTCGCATAGCAATCAGCCCCAGCATTTT. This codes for CATQGSHSNQPQHF.